The rows below give T cell receptor beta chains drawn from one sample of a study of radiotherapy plus CTLA-4 blockade in lung cancer. Measured with immunoSEQ multiplex PCR; TCRdb has only the in-frame clones, and not every one. There are about 84,000 clones in the sample; approximately 75% occur only once, and over 11% lies in the top ten. Specimen: peripheral blood, collected from a patient treated with radiotherapy plus ipilimumab. The receptors come from a human donor with non-small cell lung cancer that progressed on radiotherapy plus ipilimumab. CDR3s leave out the opening cysteine and the closing phenylalanine or tryptophan.

j_gene | v_gene | CDR3aa
TRBJ2-1 | TRBV6-5 | ASTPGARRWF
TRBJ2-5 | TRBV4-3 | ASSQHPVGGGGETQY
TRBJ1-4 | TRBV15 | ATSRERQGATNEKLF
TRBJ1-6 | TRBV27 | ASSYSSYNSPLH
TRBJ2-7 | TRBV6-5 | ASSYSGSSYEQY
TRBJ1-2 | TRBV28 | ASSSGQNGYT
TRBJ2-1 | TRBV7-3 | ASSLGLDSYNEQF
TRBJ2-1 | TRBV7-9 | ASSWTVGGSSGEQF
TRBJ1-2 | TRBV5-4 | ASSLQGGYGYT
TRBJ1-5 | TRBV10-3 | AISGGQGLGQPQH
TRBJ1-4 | TRBV7-3 | ASSPGRVKNEKLF
TRBJ2-1 | TRBV6-1 | ASSIGGDYNEQF
TRBJ2-3 | TRBV19 | ASSIGAGVVDTQY
TRBJ2-1 | TRBV11-2 | ASSPRRSEQF
TRBJ2-7 | TRBV19 | ASSILPGYEQY
TRBJ2-3 | TRBV6-4 | ASSDSEGATDTQY
TRBJ2-3 | TRBV25-1 | ATLDSLLSGQY
TRBJ2-3 | TRBV5-4 | ASSSSQGGTQY
TRBJ2-1 | TRBV7-9 | ASSSTQGAYNEQF
TRBJ2-3 | TRBV7-9 | ASSLDGGVADTQY
TRBJ2-7 | TRBV5-1 | ASSRDRIEQY
TRBJ2-1 | TRBV30 | AWRPPLAGGSYNEQF
TRBJ1-5 | TRBV7-3 | ASSGDDRSNQPQH
TRBJ2-7 | TRBV21-1 | ASSRLRPLEAYEQY
TRBJ2-7 | TRBV11-2 | ASSLGITYEQY
TRBJ2-1 | TRBV7-8 | ASSLTRDLVLREQF
TRBJ2-2 | TRBV5-1 | ASSLDPTGELF
TRBJ2-3 | TRBV11-2 | ASSLDPPGVTDTQY
TRBJ1-1 | TRBV19 | ASSLQGSMNTEAF
TRBJ2-5 | TRBV18 | ASAPSLTGVSGTQY
TRBJ1-3 | TRBV6-1 | ASSEMGSGNTIY
TRBJ2-5 | TRBV28 | ASRPPGQGLQETQY
TRBJ2-5 | TRBV6-5 | ASSPTAQGTQY